What follows is one TCR beta chain and its context. The data stem from a study of blood T cell repertoires in COVID-19. Authors' data handling: Nucleated cell number was recorded as an estimate derived from reference gene primer amplification. This table comes from immunoSEQ multiplex PCR, and its TCRdb copy is limited to in-frame clones, with some not included. V, J and clone size reflect that table, while D and trimming were determined from the DNA. The sample includes roughly 190,000 clones, under 80% of them seen just once. Sequenced: PBMCs or T cells enriched from blood (not recorded which). This clonotype was obtained from a woman aged 50 to 60 with acute COVID-19.

CDR3 nucleotide sequence: TGTGCCACCCAAGGGGGGGGGTTGGGCACTGAAGCTTTCTTT. This translates into CATQGGGLGTEAFF. The rearrangement joins TRBV27 to TRBJ1-1; TRBD1 might be the D (6 bases). V was cut by 10 bases and J by 4 bases, with 19 bases left in between. The germline V gene encodes CDR1 MNHEY and CDR2 SMNVEV (reference sequence). CDR3 length: 14 residues.